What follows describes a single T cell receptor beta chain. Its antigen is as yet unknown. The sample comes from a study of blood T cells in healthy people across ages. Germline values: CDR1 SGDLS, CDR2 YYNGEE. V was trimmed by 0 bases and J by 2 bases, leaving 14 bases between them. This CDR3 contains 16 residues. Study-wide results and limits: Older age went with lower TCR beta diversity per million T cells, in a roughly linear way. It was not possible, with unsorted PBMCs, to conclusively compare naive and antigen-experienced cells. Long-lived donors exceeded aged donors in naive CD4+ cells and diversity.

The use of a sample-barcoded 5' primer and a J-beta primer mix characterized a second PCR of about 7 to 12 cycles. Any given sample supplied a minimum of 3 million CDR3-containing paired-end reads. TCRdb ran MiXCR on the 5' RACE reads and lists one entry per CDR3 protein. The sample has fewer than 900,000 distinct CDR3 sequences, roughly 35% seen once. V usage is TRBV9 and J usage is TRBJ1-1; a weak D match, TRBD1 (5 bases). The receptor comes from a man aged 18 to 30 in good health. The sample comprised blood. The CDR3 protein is CASSVDNGHDNTEAFF. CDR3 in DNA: TGTGCCAGCAGCGTAGATAACGGACATGATAACACTGAAGCTTTCTTT.